The T cell receptor beta chain described here comes from a study of T-cell memory formation after mild COVID-19. Germline V lookup: CDR1 LGHNA, CDR2 YNFKEQ. The CDR3 is 15 residues long. With 0 bases clipped from V and 4 bases from J, the junction kept 2 bases outside the gene matches. TCRdb passed the 5' RACE reads through MiXCR, listing each CDR3 protein once. The repertoire holds 150,000 to 200,000 distinct CDR3 sequences, 14% seen once, with over 12% in the top ten. The chain is built from TRBV4-2 and TRBJ1-3, with TRBD1 identical over 8 bases. Input material: PBMCs or a T cell subset sorted from them (not recorded which). The receptor's source is an adult woman who had mild COVID-19 (a few samples of this study predate the infection). Cell type and time point are not known. Here the CDR3 reads CASSQEAGGGNTIYF. The CDR3 nucleotides read TGTGCCAGCAGCCAAGAGGCAGGGGGCGGAAACACCATATATTTT.